Below, 23 T cell receptor beta chains from the same sample are listed, as sequenced in a study of shared clonotypes between healthy human individuals. The table came from immunoSEQ multiplex PCR; TCRdb's copy has only in-frame clones and leaves some out. The sample shows approximately 530,000 clones, around 96% of them seen only once. The sequenced sample was naive CD4+ T cells sorted from blood. Subset defined: CD45RA+ positively selected. All receptors derive from a woman in her thirties in good health.

The sample holds one count of this clone. The V gene is TRBV6-1, the J gene TRBJ1-5; D might be TRBD1 (5 bases). This CDR3 comprises 13 residues. CDR1 MNHNS and CDR2 SASEGT come from the germline V gene. With 7 bases removed from V and 4 bases from J, the gap between germline ends came to 11 bases. The CDR3 here is CASKVAGNQPQHF. Written as DNA, the CDR3 is TGTGCCAGCAAGGTGGCAGGGAATCAGCCCCAGCATTTT.

The chain employs TRBV7-8 and TRBJ2-2; D is unclear. CDR3 length equals 18 residues. CDR1 SGHVS and CDR2 FQNEAQ come from the germline V gene. Trimming left V 2 bases short and J 0 bases short, with 16 bases between. CDR3 DNA: TGTGCCAGCAGCTTACAAAGGATCGGGCTTGCGAACACCGGGGAGCTGTTTTTT. This translates into CASSLQRIGLANTGELFF.

The gene calls are TRBV25-1 and TRBJ2-3, with D possibly TRBD1 on 7 matching bases. Trimming removed 4 bases from V and 4 bases from J, with 15 bases in between. The CDR3 is 15 residues long. Germline CDR1 and CDR2: MGHDK and SYGVNS. CDR3 nucleotide sequence: TGTGCCAGCAGTGTTCGGGGGACAGTTTCAGATACGCAGTATTTT. It translates to CASSVRGTVSDTQYF. The whole variable domain, filled in from reference TRBV25-1 and TRBJ2-3, reads EADIYQTPRYLVIGTGKKITLECSQTMGHDKMYWYQQDPGMELHLIHYSYGVNSTEKGDLSSESTVSRIRTEHFPLTLESARPSHTSQYLCASSVRGTVSDTQYFGPGTRLTVL.

This chain links TRBV2 with TRBJ1-5; D is uncertain. Germline CDR1 SNHLY, CDR2 FYNNEI. The CDR3 contains 14 residues. Trimming shortened V by 7 bases and J by 1 base, and 11 bases separated the two germline ends. The CDR3 DNA reads as TGTGCCAGCAAGCCGGGGTCGAGCAATCAGCCCCAGCATTTT. Translating it yields CASKPGSSNQPQHF.

The J gene is TRBJ2-7, the V gene TRBV5-1; D is possibly TRBD1 or TRBD2 (5 bases each). V was shortened by 4 bases and J by 5 bases, with 19 bases between the two germline ends. The CDR3 is made up of 15 amino acids. CDR1 is SGHRS and CDR2 is YFSETQ in the germline V gene. The CDR3 DNA sequence: TGCGCCAGCAGCCTGGGGGTCGCCTTGGAGGACGAGCAGTACTTC. Translation: CASSLGVALEDEQYF.

This clone has just one count. This chain uses TRBV5-6 with TRBJ1-1; 8 positions match TRBD1. The germline V gene encodes CDR1 SGHDT and CDR2 YYEEEE. The CDR3 sequence is 15 residues long. J was trimmed by 8 bases and V by 4 bases; bases with no gene match: 13. CDR3 in DNA: TGTGCCAGCAGCGCCCGGGACAGGAGAGTTCTCGAAGCTTTCTTT. Translated, it gives CASSARDRRVLEAFF.

This chain joins TRBV28 and TRBJ2-3; 13 bases are shared with TRBD2. J lost 2 bases, V lost 4 bases, and 3 bases had no gene match. This CDR3 has 16 amino acids. Germline CDR1 MDHEN, CDR2 SYDVKM. Here the CDR3 reads CASSSGLAGDTDTQYF. The CDR3 DNA follows: TGTGCCAGCAGTTCCGGACTAGCGGGGGACACAGATACGCAGTATTTT.

V usage is TRBV28 and J usage is TRBJ2-1; 7 bases line up with TRBD2. V lost 7 bases and J lost 8; bases outside the gene matches: 14. CDR3 length equals 15 residues. Germline CDR1 is MDHEN and CDR2 is SYDVKM. In DNA form, the CDR3 reads TGTGCCAGCACCCGGGGACTACCCACGGGGGATGAGCAGTTCTTC. Protein product: CASTRGLPTGDEQFF.

The V call is TRBV28, the J call TRBJ1-1; D is unresolved. CDR3 length: 14 residues. V lost 6 bases to trimming and J lost 1 base, with 12 bases between them. The germline V gene has CDR1 MDHEN and CDR2 SYDVKM. CDR3 loop: CASSYPRGNTEAFF. DNA of the CDR3: TGTGCCAGCAGCTACCCCCGGGGGAACACTGAAGCTTTCTTT.

The chain has TRBV10-2 and TRBJ1-3; possible D gene TRBD1, 5 bases. The V and J ends lost 3 bases and 0 bases respectively, with 12 bases between them. Germline V gives CDR1 WSHSY, CDR2 SAAADI. This CDR3 region has 16 residues. DNA of the CDR3: TGCGCCAGCAGTGAAACCCGGGGCAGCTCTGGAAACACCATATATTTT. It translates to CASSETRGSSGNTIYF.

The gene calls are TRBV18 and TRBJ2-2; 9 bases line up with TRBD1. The CDR3 loop spans 18 amino acids. J lost 7 bases, V lost 0 bases, and 12 bases had no gene match. Germline V CDR1 and CDR2: KGHSH, LQKENI. CDR3 bases: TGTGCCAGCTCACCACCGGGACAGGGAGCTACTACGGGCGGGGAGCTGTTTTTT. This sequence encodes CASSPPGQGATTGGELFF.

V usage is TRBV5-1 and J usage is TRBJ2-3; 10 bases align to TRBD1. Germline lookup yields CDR1 SGHRS and CDR2 YFSETQ. CDR3 size: 17 residues. The junction had 11 bases not matched to a gene; V was cut back by 2 bases and J by 5 bases. CDR3 DNA sequence: TGCGCCAGCAGCTTAATAGGACAGGGGGTATTAGGAGATACGCAGTATTTT. Amino acid sequence: CASSLIGQGVLGDTQYF.

The chain carries TRBV29-1 and TRBJ2-1, with D uncertain. The CDR3 is made up of 11 amino acids. V shed 6 bases and J shed 5 bases, with 8 bases lying between them. In germline, CDR1 is SQVTM, CDR2 ANQGSEA. CDR3 region: CSVNPDNEQFF. CDR3 bases: TGCAGCGTGAACCCAGACAATGAGCAGTTCTTC.

The chain recombines TRBV5-1 with TRBJ2-7; D possibly uses TRBD1 or TRBD2 (6 bases each). Deletions cut 5 bases from V and 1 base from J, with 19 bases between. The CDR3 runs to 16 residues. Germline values: CDR1 SGHRS, CDR2 YFSETQ. CDR3: CASRSTVGGGSYEQYF. The CDR3 DNA sequence: TGCGCCAGCAGGTCAACGGTGGGGGGCGGGTCCTACGAGCAGTACTTC.

In this sample, this clone turned up once. The V and J genes are TRBV5-4 and TRBJ2-5; possible D gene TRBD2, 5 bases. V gave up 0 bases and J gave up 7 bases, with 10 bases separating them. The CDR3 is made up of 13 amino acids. Germline CDR1 and CDR2: SGHNT and YYREEE (reference sequence). CDR3: CASSLGDEGTQYF. The CDR3 DNA sequence: TGTGCCAGCAGCTTGGGGGATGAGGGGACCCAGTACTTC.

This clone was detected only once. The chain couples TRBV28 to TRBJ2-5, with D hard to call. The J call is in doubt because the DNA end fits TRBJ2-7 better. CDR1 and CDR2 (germline): MDHEN, SYDVKM. The CDR3 has 15 amino acids. In DNA form, the CDR3 reads TGTGCCAGCAGTGCTTCCCCGCCGGGCGCGTACGAGCAGTACTTC. Amino acids: CASSASPPGAYEQYF.

This rearrangement joins TRBV7-3 to TRBJ1-4; D is unclear. CDR3 length: 15 residues. Trimming removed 1 base at V and 0 bases at J, with 6 bases between. Germline CDR1 SGHTA, CDR2 FQGTGA. The CDR3 nucleotides are TGTGCCAGCAGCTTAAGCCCAGCAACTAATGAAAAACTGTTTTTT. As protein: CASSLSPATNEKLFF.

A word on this clone: This CDR3 is also generated by other DNA sequences in the sample. The chain couples TRBV28 to TRBJ2-1, with 11 positions matching TRBD2. V shed 4 bases and J 4 bases; nucleotides not matched to a gene: 3. The CDR3 loop spans 15 amino acids. From germline, CDR1 is MDHEN and CDR2 SYDVKM. CDR3 loop: CASSSGTSGYNEQFF. The CDR3 nucleotides read TGTGCCAGCAGTTCAGGGACTAGCGGTTACAATGAGCAGTTCTTC.

The chain combines TRBV7-7 with TRBJ2-3; 8 bases agree with TRBD1. V lost 1 base to trimming and J lost 0 bases; unmatched junction nucleotides: 0. CDR3 length: 15 residues. Per germline, CDR1 SSHAT and CDR2 FNYEAQ (reference sequence). The CDR3 is CASSLGQGSTDTQYF. CDR3 nucleotide sequence: TGTGCCAGCAGCTTAGGACAGGGGAGCACAGATACGCAGTATTTT.

V usage is TRBV5-1 and J usage is TRBJ2-1; D unresolved. The CDR3 totals 14 residues. Trimming removed 6 bases at V and 7 bases at J, with 17 bases between. Germline V lookup: CDR1 SGHRS, CDR2 YFSETQ. This CDR3 reads CASTTWVGMNEQFF. CDR3 in DNA: TGCGCCAGCACCACTTGGGTAGGGATGAATGAGCAGTTCTTC.

CDR3 sequence (DNA): TGTGCCTGGAGTCAGAAATCACGGCGTGGAAACACCATATATTTT. The encoded protein is CAWSQKSRRGNTIYF. V usage is TRBV30 and J usage is TRBJ1-3; unclear D gene. Germline V gene lookup returns CDR1 GTSNPN and CDR2 SVGIG (reference sequence). The CDR3 extends over 15 amino acids. Trimming removed 2 bases at V and 3 bases at J, with 14 bases between.

J is TRBJ2-1 and V is TRBV2, with D perhaps TRBD1 or TRBD2 (5 bases each). The CDR3 has 19 residues. The V end lost 7 bases, the J end lost 0 bases, and 25 bases lay between the germline ends. The germline gives CDR1 SNHLY, CDR2 FYNNEI. The CDR3 loop is CASNSIAFGTQSSYNEQFF. The CDR3 coding sequence is TGTGCCAGCAACTCAATCGCGTTTGGGACCCAAAGCTCCTACAATGAGCAGTTCTTC.

The CDR3 region is CASSQQGNYGYTF. CDR3 DNA sequence: TGTGCCAGCAGCCAACAGGGTAACTATGGCTACACCTTC. The chain is built from TRBV14 and TRBJ1-2, with TRBD1 as a possible D gene (5 bases). V dropped 2 bases and J dropped 1 base, with 5 bases sitting between them. Germline values: CDR1 SGHDN, CDR2 FVKESK. The CDR3 contains 13 residues.